A selection of T cell receptor beta chains follows, all from one sample in a study of T-cell reconstitution after alpha-beta-depleted transplantation in children. TCRdb re-analysed the PCR reads in MiXCR, keeping a single row per CDR3 protein. This table has some 640,000 distinct CDR3 sequences, approximately 15% appearing once. Sample: PBMCs from the stem cell graft donor, taken from the stem cell graft. Every receptor here comes from a human donor who donated a stem cell graft to a child with acute myeloid leukemia. Each CDR3 is given with its conserved first and last residue. A D gene is named only where the DNA matches it firmly. Clone size is stated in some rows and not others, as once, few, many or a class when expanded.

V gene: TRBV20-1; D gene: TRBD1; clone size: many; CDR3 length: 15; J gene: TRBJ2-7; CDR3 DNA: TGCAGTGCTAGCGATGACAGGGGAGAAACCTACGAGCAGTACTTC; CDR3 protein: CSASDDRGETYEQYF
V gene: TRBV7-6; D gene: -; clone size: -; CDR3 length: 16; J gene: TRBJ1-1; CDR3 DNA: TGTGCCAGCAGCTTAGCGCCGGCAGACATGAACACTGAAGCTTTCTTT; CDR3 protein: CASSLAPADMNTEAFF
V gene: TRBV10-3; D gene: -; clone size: many; CDR3 length: 15; J gene: TRBJ2-7; CDR3 DNA: TGTGCCATCACGGCGGGACCGAGCATCTCCTACGAGCAGTACTTC; CDR3 protein: CAITAGPSISYEQYF
V gene: TRBV6-2/TRBV6-3; D gene: TRBD2; clone size: -; CDR3 length: 17; J gene: TRBJ2-1; CDR3 DNA: TGTGCCAGCAGTTCCTCAGTGACTAGCGGGGCCTACAATGAGCAGTTCTTC; CDR3 protein: CASSSSVTSGAYNEQFF
V gene: TRBV12-3/TRBV12-4; D gene: -; clone size: many; CDR3 length: 13; J gene: TRBJ1-2; CDR3 DNA: TGTGCCAGCAGCCTGCGATATGGGGTAGTCTACACCTTC; CDR3 protein: CASSLRYGVVYTF
V gene: TRBV6-2/TRBV6-3; D gene: -; clone size: -; CDR3 length: 15; J gene: TRBJ2-3; CDR3 DNA: TGTGCCAGCAGCACACTTAAGCGGAGCACAGATACGCAGTATTTT; CDR3 protein: CASSTLKRSTDTQYF
V gene: TRBV5-1; D gene: -; clone size: few; CDR3 length: 14; J gene: TRBJ1-4; CDR3 DNA: TGCGCCAGCAGCTCAAGGTCGGAGAATGAAAAACTGTTTTTT; CDR3 protein: CASSSRSENEKLFF
V gene: TRBV20-1; D gene: -; clone size: many; CDR3 length: 13; J gene: TRBJ2-3; CDR3 DNA: TGCAGTGCTAGAGATCACTGGCAGGATACGCAGTATTTT; CDR3 protein: CSARDHWQDTQYF
V gene: TRBV4-3; D gene: -; clone size: -; CDR3 length: 13; J gene: TRBJ1-1; CDR3 DNA: TGCGCCAGCAGTCAATTCCTGGGCACTGAAGCTTTCTTT; CDR3 protein: CASSQFLGTEAFF
V gene: TRBV7-3; D gene: -; clone size: -; CDR3 length: 13; J gene: TRBJ2-3; CDR3 DNA: TGTGCCAGCGCCCGTGATAGCACAGATACGCAGTATTTT; CDR3 protein: CASARDSTDTQYF
V gene: TRBV7-2; D gene: -; clone size: few; CDR3 length: 13; J gene: TRBJ1-1; CDR3 DNA: TGTGCCAGCAGCTTAGGTCAACTCACTGAAGCTTTCTTT; CDR3 protein: CASSLGQLTEAFF
V gene: TRBV20-1; D gene: -; clone size: many; CDR3 length: 12; J gene: TRBJ1-3; CDR3 DNA: TGCAGTGCCCTCCTCCGGGGAAACACCATATATTTT; CDR3 protein: CSALLRGNTIYF
V gene: TRBV19; D gene: -; clone size: -; CDR3 length: 12; J gene: TRBJ1-5; CDR3 DNA: TGTGCCACCCGGGGGGGAGGCGAGCCCCAGCATTTT; CDR3 protein: CATRGGGEPQHF
V gene: TRBV20-1; D gene: -; clone size: many; CDR3 length: 14; J gene: TRBJ1-1; CDR3 DNA: TGCAGTGCTACGGACCTAGGGATGAACACTGAAGCTTTCTTT; CDR3 protein: CSATDLGMNTEAFF
V gene: TRBV7-9; D gene: -; clone size: few; CDR3 length: 11; J gene: TRBJ1-2; CDR3 DNA: TGTGCCAGCGGGCGTGGGGTCGGCTACACCTTC; CDR3 protein: CASGRGVGYTF
V gene: TRBV5-1; D gene: TRBD1; clone size: few; CDR3 length: 15; J gene: TRBJ1-3; CDR3 DNA: TGCGCCAGCAGCGGATCCCAGGGGGCTGGAAACACCATATATTTT; CDR3 protein: CASSGSQGAGNTIYF
V gene: TRBV7-2; D gene: -; clone size: few; CDR3 length: 15; J gene: TRBJ1-5; CDR3 DNA: TGTGCCAGCAGCTCGAGGGACCCGGGGGATCAGCCCCAGCATTTT; CDR3 protein: CASSSRDPGDQPQHF
V gene: TRBV7-9; D gene: TRBD1; clone size: -; CDR3 length: 16; J gene: TRBJ1-1; CDR3 DNA: TGTGCCAGCAGACCCCTTACTACAGGGGCATCTGCTGAAGCTTTCTTT; CDR3 protein: CASRPLTTGASAEAFF
V gene: TRBV27; D gene: -; clone size: many; CDR3 length: 15; J gene: TRBJ1-4; CDR3 DNA: TGTGCCAGCAGTTTATCGACCGGGGCTAATGAAAAACTGTTTTTT; CDR3 protein: CASSLSTGANEKLFF
V gene: TRBV29-1; D gene: TRBD1; clone size: many; CDR3 length: 11; J gene: TRBJ2-7; CDR3 DNA: TGCAGCGTTGGACAGGGGGGGGAGCAGTACTTC; CDR3 protein: CSVGQGGEQYF